This T cell receptor beta chain was observed in a study of blood T cell repertoires in COVID-19. Data came from immunoSEQ multiplex PCR; TCRdb stores just in-frame clones and leaves some out. This sample has under 200,000 clones; 70% to 90% occur once, and the top ten carry about 22%. The CDR3 runs 15 residues. Germline V gives CDR1 SGHNT, CDR2 YYREEE (reference sequence). V was cut by 0 bases and J by 0 bases, with 9 bases left in between. This clone was counted only a few times. This receptor was identified in a man in his fifties or sixties with active or convalescent COVID-19. Sequenced sample: peripheral blood. V usage is TRBV5-4 and J usage is TRBJ1-2; D gene uncertain. The CDR3 DNA follows: TGTGCCAGCAGCTTGGGCGGCAACTCTAACTATGGCTACACCTTC. Translated, it gives CASSLGGNSNYGYTF.